This TCR beta chain is from a study of T cells in Graves' hyperthyroidism and ophthalmopathy. The wider study: Blood from the periphery was taken at initial diagnosis, before any treatment.

Study results and limitations: Expanded thyroid clonotypes (above 0.001) were mostly also found in blood. Researchers report that a 13 V-J model separated ophthalmopathy from stable hyperthyroidism.

In making diagnoses, clinical symptoms, serum thyroxine and TRAb, thyroid ultrasound and orbital computed tomography were all used. This CDR3 region has 12 residues. V was clipped by 8 bases and J by 6 bases; unmatched bases: 7. CDR1 and CDR2 (germline): SNHLY, FYNNEI. Turning to this clonotype: As yet, its antigen is unknown.

Researchers amplified the TCR beta CDR3 regions from RNA transcripts. First-round RT-PCR of the TCR CDR3 relied on the HTBI primer set. TCRdb analysed the multiplex PCR reads with MiXCR anew, one entry per CDR3 protein. Among 640,000 or so distinct CDR3 sequences, under 15% were seen once, and the ten largest hold roughly 4.3%. This TCR came from a woman aged 40 to 50 with Graves' ophthalmopathy. This chain joins TRBV2 and TRBJ2-7; 7 nucleotides align to TRBD2. Sample: blood. The CDR3 here is CASGGDWLEQYF. CDR3 bases: TGTGCCAGCGGGGGGGACTGGCTCGAGCAGTACTTC.